The 5 T cell receptor beta chains presented below share a single source sample, sequenced in a study of cytotoxic CD8 clonotypes in ibrutinib-treated CLL. Some clones are missing from TCRdb's copy, which holds only in-frame ones; the method was immunoSEQ multiplex PCR. The sample contains 50,000 or so clones, less than 90% of which appear only once. The starting material was PBMCs, obtained after 24 months of ibrutinib treatment. The source is a human donor with chronic lymphocytic leukemia.

The chain recombines TRBV19 with TRBJ2-1; D remains unclear. The CDR3 sequence is 13 residues long. The V and J ends lost 1 base and 10 bases respectively, with 11 bases between them. Germline CDR1 LNHDA, CDR2 SQIVND (reference sequence). DNA of the CDR3: TGTGCCAGTAGTATAGTCCGGTCTGAGGAGCAGTTCTTC. Amino acids: CASSIVRSEEQFF.

The chain is built from TRBV7-9 and TRBJ1-1; D is unresolved. Germline V gene data show CDR1 as SEHNR and CDR2 as FQNEAQ (reference sequence). V was shortened by 3 bases and J by 2 bases, with 13 bases between the two germline ends. The CDR3 spans 15 residues. CDR3 DNA sequence: TGTGCCAGCAGCTTTTTTAGGCAGAGCAACACTGAAGCTTTCTTT. Translation gives CASSFFRQSNTEAFF.

The V and J genes are TRBV6-5 and TRBJ2-7; either TRBD1 or TRBD2 may fit D (5 bases each). Germline V lookup: CDR1 MNHEY, CDR2 SVGAGI. V was pared by 0 bases and J by 3 bases, with 12 bases between. This CDR3 region has 15 residues. The chain's CDR3 is CASSYSSRGGYEQYF. CDR3 nucleotides: TGTGCCAGCAGTTACTCGTCGAGGGGCGGCTACGAGCAGTACTTC.

Here the CDR3 reads CASRGDRSSYNEQFF. In nucleotides, the CDR3 is TGTGCCAGTAGGGGGGACAGGAGCTCCTACAATGAGCAGTTCTTC. This chain links TRBV19 with TRBJ2-1; 8 bases match TRBD1. This CDR3 has 15 amino acids. The V segment lost 6 bases and the J segment 0 bases; nucleotides outside the gene matches: 4. Germline CDR1 reads LNHDA; CDR2 reads SQIVND (reference sequence).

J is TRBJ1-1 and V is TRBV5-4; tentatively, D is TRBD1 (6 bases). Per germline, CDR1 SGHNT and CDR2 YYREEE (reference sequence). The CDR3 contains 15 residues. Trimming pared 1 base from V and 5 bases from J, leaving 15 bases between. The CDR3 DNA sequence: TGTGCCAGCAGCTTGTTTATAAGGACAGCTACTGAAGCTTTCTTT. Its translation is CASSLFIRTATEAFF. Together with reference TRBV5-4 and TRBJ1-1, the CDR3 gives the full variable domain: ETGVTQSPTHLIKTRGQQVTLRCSSQSGHNTVSWYQQALGQGPQFIFQYYREEENGRGNFPPRFSGLQFPNYSSELNVNALELDDSALYLCASSLFIRTATEAFFGQGTRLTVV.